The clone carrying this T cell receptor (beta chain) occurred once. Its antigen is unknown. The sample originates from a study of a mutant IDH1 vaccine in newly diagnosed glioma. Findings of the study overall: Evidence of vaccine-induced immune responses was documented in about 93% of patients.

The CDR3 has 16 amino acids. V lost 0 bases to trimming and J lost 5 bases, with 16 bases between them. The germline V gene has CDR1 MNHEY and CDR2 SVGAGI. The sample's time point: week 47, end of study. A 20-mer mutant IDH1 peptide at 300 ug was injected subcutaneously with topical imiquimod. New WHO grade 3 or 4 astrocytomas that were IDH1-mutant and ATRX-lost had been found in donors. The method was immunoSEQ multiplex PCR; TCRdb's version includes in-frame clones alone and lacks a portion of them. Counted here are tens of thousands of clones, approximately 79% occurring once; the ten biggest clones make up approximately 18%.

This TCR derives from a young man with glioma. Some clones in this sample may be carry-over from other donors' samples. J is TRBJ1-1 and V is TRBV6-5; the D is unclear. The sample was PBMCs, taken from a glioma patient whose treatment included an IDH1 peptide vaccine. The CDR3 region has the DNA TGTGCCAGCAGTTACTCGACGGGCGCCCCGGGGACTGAAGCTTTCTTT. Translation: CASSYSTGAPGTEAFF.